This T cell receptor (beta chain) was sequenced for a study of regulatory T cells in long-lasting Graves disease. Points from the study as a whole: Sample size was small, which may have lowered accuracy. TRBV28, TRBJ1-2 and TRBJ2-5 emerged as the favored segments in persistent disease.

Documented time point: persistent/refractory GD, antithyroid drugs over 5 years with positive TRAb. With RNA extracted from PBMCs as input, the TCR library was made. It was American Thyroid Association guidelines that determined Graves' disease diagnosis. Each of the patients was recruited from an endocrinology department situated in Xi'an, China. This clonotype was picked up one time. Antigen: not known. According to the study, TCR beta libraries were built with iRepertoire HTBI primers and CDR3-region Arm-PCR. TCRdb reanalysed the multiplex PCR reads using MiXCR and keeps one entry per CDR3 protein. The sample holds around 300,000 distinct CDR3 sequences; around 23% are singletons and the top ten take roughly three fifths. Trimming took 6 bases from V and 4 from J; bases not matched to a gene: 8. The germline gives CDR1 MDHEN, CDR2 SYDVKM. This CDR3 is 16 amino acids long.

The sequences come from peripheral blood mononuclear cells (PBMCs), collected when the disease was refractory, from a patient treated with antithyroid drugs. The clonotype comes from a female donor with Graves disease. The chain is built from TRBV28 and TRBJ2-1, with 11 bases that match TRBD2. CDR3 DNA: TGTGCCAGCAGAGTTGTGACTAGCGGGAAATACAATGAGCAGTTCTTC. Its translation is CASRVVTSGKYNEQFF.